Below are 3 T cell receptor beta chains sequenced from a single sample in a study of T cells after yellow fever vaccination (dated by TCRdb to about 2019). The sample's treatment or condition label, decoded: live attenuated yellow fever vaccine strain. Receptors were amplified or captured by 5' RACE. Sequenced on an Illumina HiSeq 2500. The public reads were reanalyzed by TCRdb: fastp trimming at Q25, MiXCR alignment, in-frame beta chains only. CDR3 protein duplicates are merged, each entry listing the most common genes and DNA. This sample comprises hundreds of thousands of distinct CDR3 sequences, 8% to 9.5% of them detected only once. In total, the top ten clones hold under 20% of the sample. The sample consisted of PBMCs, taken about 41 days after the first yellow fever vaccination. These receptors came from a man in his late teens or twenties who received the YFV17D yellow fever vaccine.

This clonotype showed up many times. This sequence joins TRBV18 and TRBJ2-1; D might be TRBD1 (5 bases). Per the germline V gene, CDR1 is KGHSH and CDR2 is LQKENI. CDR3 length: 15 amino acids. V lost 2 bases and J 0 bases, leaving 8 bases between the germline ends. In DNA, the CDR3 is TGTGCCAGCTCACCAGGGGCCAGCTCCTACAATGAGCAGTTCTTC. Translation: CASSPGASSYNEQFF.

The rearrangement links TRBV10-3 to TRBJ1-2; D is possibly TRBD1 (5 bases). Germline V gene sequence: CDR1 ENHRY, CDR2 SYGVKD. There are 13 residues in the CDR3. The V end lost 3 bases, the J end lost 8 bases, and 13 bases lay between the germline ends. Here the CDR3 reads CAISEAGHLGYTF. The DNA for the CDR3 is TGTGCCATCAGTGAAGCGGGGCACCTAGGCTACACCTTC.

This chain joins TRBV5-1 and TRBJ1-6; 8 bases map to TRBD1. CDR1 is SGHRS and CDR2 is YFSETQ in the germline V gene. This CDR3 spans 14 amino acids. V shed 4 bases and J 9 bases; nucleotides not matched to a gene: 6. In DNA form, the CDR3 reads TGCGCCAGCAGCCAGGGGGCCGGAGGTTCACCCCTCCACTTT. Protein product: CASSQGAGGSPLHF.